The 30 T cell receptor beta chains given below trace back to one sample, sequenced in a study of shared clonotypes between healthy human individuals. Sequencing was performed with immunoSEQ multiplex PCR; in TCRdb, only in-frame clones are kept and a portion is missing. The sample lists more than 1,200,000 clones; approximately 98.5% were seen once. Material for sequencing was naive CD4+ T cells sorted from blood. Described subset: CD45RA+ positively selected. The receptors were sampled from a man aged 25 to 45 in good health.

V usage is TRBV5-1 and J usage is TRBJ2-7; 9 positions match TRBD2. CDR3 length: 14 amino acids. V gave up 2 bases and J gave up 6 bases; unmatched junction bases: 6. Germline CDR1 reads SGHRS; CDR2 reads YFSETQ. CDR3 residues: CASSFGTSNLEQYF. For the CDR3, the DNA is TGCGCCAGCAGCTTTGGGACTAGCAACCTCGAGCAGTACTTC.

About this clone: The same CDR3 arises from other DNA sequences in this sample as well. The V call is TRBV18, the J call TRBJ1-5; D is perhaps TRBD1 (5 bases). The germline CDR1 and CDR2 sequences are KGHSH and LQKENI. Trimming left V 3 bases short and J 4 bases short, with 10 bases between. The CDR3 is 14 residues long. Here the CDR3 DNA reads TGTGCCAGCTCACCGGGGCAGGGTAATCAGCCCCAGCATTTT. Residues: CASSPGQGNQPQHF. Variable domain in full (rest from reference TRBV18 and TRBJ1-5): NAGVMQNPRHLVRRRGQEARLRCSPMKGHSHVYWYRQLPEEGLKFMVYLQKENIIDESGMPKERFSAEFPKEGPSILRIQQVVRGDSAAYFCASSPGQGNQPQHFGDGTRLSIL.

This chain uses TRBV6-5 with TRBJ1-1; a possible D gene is TRBD1 (6 bases). Germline V gives CDR1 MNHEY, CDR2 SVGAGI. The CDR3 consists of 15 residues. Between the trimmed V and J ends, which lost 0 bases and 4 bases, there was a span of 12 bases. The CDR3 bases are TGTGCCAGCAGTTACTCGGCGGGGGGCGGCACTGAAGCTTTCTTT. Its protein is CASSYSAGGGTEAFF.

The chain is built from TRBV7-2 and TRBJ2-2; D gene uncertain. The CDR3 loop spans 11 amino acids. Germline CDR1 is SGHTA and CDR2 is FQGNSA. V was pared by 6 bases and J by 5 bases, with 4 bases between. The CDR3 region has the DNA TGTGCCAGCAGTAAAACCGGGGAGCTGTTTTTT. This gives the protein CASSKTGELFF.

The rearrangement joins TRBV29-1 to TRBJ2-1; D might be TRBD1 (5 bases). This CDR3 contains 13 residues. With 3 bases removed from V and 7 bases from J, the gap between germline ends came to 13 bases. Germline lookup yields CDR1 SQVTM and CDR2 ANQGSEA. CDR3 loop: CSVDQGKRNEQFF. The CDR3 DNA follows: TGCAGCGTTGATCAGGGAAAGCGTAATGAGCAGTTCTTC.

This rearrangement joins TRBV30 to TRBJ2-1, with D hard to call. Germline V CDR1 and CDR2: GTSNPN, SVGIG (reference sequence). The CDR3 loop spans 12 amino acids. V was clipped by 0 bases and J by 10 bases, with 10 bases between them. The CDR3 DNA follows: TGTGCCTGGAGTGTATTAAGGCAGGAGCAGTTCTTC. It is translated as CAWSVLRQEQFF. Complete variable domain (other parts from reference TRBV30 and TRBJ2-1): SQTIHQWPATLVQPVGSPLSLECTVEGTSNPNLYWYRQAAGRGLQLLFYSVGIGQISSEVPQNLSASRPQDRQFILSSKKLLLSDSGFYLCAWSVLRQEQFFGPGTRLTVL.

The rearrangement joins TRBV5-1 to TRBJ2-1; 7 bases align to TRBD1. Germline loops: CDR1 SGHRS, CDR2 YFSETQ. CDR3 length equals 16 residues. J was trimmed by 8 bases and V by 0 bases; bases with no gene match: 11. CDR3 amino acids: CASSLATGLGGDEQFF. In DNA form, the CDR3 reads TGCGCCAGCAGCTTGGCGACAGGGCTTGGGGGCGATGAGCAGTTCTTC.

The genes are TRBV2 and TRBJ1-4; D uncertain. The CDR3 has 14 residues. Between the trimmed V and J ends, which lost 8 bases and 5 bases, there was a span of 15 bases. Germline V gene data show CDR1 as SNHLY and CDR2 as FYNNEI. The CDR3 here is CASCLDPGNEKLFF. CDR3 DNA: TGTGCCAGCTGTTTAGATCCGGGGAATGAAAAACTGTTTTTT.

This chain links TRBV2 with TRBJ2-7; 8 positions agree with TRBD2. J lost 5 bases, V lost 10 bases, and 10 bases had no gene match. This CDR3 comprises 13 residues. Germline V gene lookup returns CDR1 SNHLY and CDR2 FYNNEI. The CDR3 DNA reads as TGTGCCACATTACCGGGACTAGAAGACGAGCAGTACTTC. This gives the protein CATLPGLEDEQYF.

V gene TRBV5-6 combines with J gene TRBJ2-3; TRBD1 matches 8 bases. The CDR3 runs to 14 residues. Germline V gene lookup returns CDR1 SGHDT and CDR2 YYEEEE. V was pared by 4 bases and J by 4 bases, with 5 bases of the junction left unmatched. CDR3 loop: CASSKDRVADTQYF. DNA for the CDR3: TGTGCCAGCAGCAAGGACAGGGTGGCAGATACGCAGTATTTT.

This clone was counted once. This chain uses TRBV25-1 with TRBJ2-2; D may be TRBD2 (5 bases). This CDR3 region has 15 residues. V gave up 4 bases and J gave up 0 bases, with 9 bases separating them. The germline V gene has CDR1 MGHDK and CDR2 SYGVNS. CDR3 residues: CASSALGTNTGELFF. CDR3 sequence (DNA): TGTGCCAGCAGTGCCCTCGGGACGAACACCGGGGAGCTGTTTTTT.

The gene calls are TRBV19 and TRBJ2-7; D not certain. Looked up from germline, CDR1 is LNHDA and CDR2 is SQIVND (reference sequence). This CDR3 spans 13 amino acids. Trimming stripped 4 bases from V and 4 bases from J, with 11 bases between. CDR3 in DNA: TGTGCCAGTAGTAGAGGTATTGTTTACGAGCAGTACTTC. It specifies CASSRGIVYEQYF.

The chain employs TRBV4-3 and TRBJ1-5; no clear D. The CDR3 consists of 13 residues. V gave up 2 bases and J gave up 10 bases, with 12 bases separating them. Germline V gene lookup returns CDR1 LGHNA and CDR2 YSLEER. CDR3 nucleotides: TGCGCCAGCAGCCAATCTTGGGCTGCACCCCAGCATTTT. This sequence encodes CASSQSWAAPQHF.

This chain uses TRBV5-1 with TRBJ2-5; a weak D match, TRBD1 (5 bases). The germline CDR1 and CDR2 sequences are SGHRS and YFSETQ. The ends were cut back, 4 bases at V and 1 base at J, with 14 bases in the middle. The CDR3 has 15 residues. Written as DNA, the CDR3 is TGCGCCAGCAGCGCGTTAACAGGTGGCCAAGAGACCCAGTACTTC. This gives the protein CASSALTGGQETQYF.

J is TRBJ2-7 and V is TRBV19; 7 nucleotides line up with TRBD1. V was pared by 6 bases and J by 9 bases, with 11 bases of the junction left unmatched. There are 13 residues in the CDR3. Germline V gene sequence: CDR1 LNHDA, CDR2 SQIVND (reference sequence). CDR3 protein: CASSSGDRVSQYF. The CDR3 DNA is TGTGCCAGTAGCTCTGGCGACAGGGTATCGCAGTACTTC.

The V and J genes are TRBV7-6 and TRBJ2-6; D gene ambiguous. Germline CDR1 reads SGHVS; CDR2 reads FNYEAQ. The CDR3 extends over 15 amino acids. Trimming took off 2 bases at V and 4 bases at J, with 9 bases between the two ends. CDR3 sequence reads: CASSLTWVGANVLTF. The CDR3 DNA reads TGTGCCAGCAGCTTAACGTGGGTCGGGGCCAACGTCCTGACTTTC. Looking up the rest from reference TRBV7-6 and TRBJ2-6 gives the full variable domain: GAGVSQSPRYKVTKRGQDVALRCDPISGHVSLYWYRQALGQGPEFLTYFNYEAQQDKSGLPNDRFSAERPEGSISTLTIQRTEQRDSAMYRCASSLTWVGANVLTFGAGSRLTVL.

The chain uses TRBV9 and TRBJ2-2, with 7 bases matching TRBD2. This CDR3 spans 14 amino acids. Germline loops: CDR1 SGDLS, CDR2 YYNGEE. V shed 7 bases, J shed 0 bases, and the junction held 3 bases outside the gene matches. In DNA, the CDR3 is TGTGCCAGCTCGGGACTAACGAACACCGGGGAGCTGTTTTTT. It specifies CASSGLTNTGELFF.

A single count supports this clone. The genes are TRBV30 and TRBJ2-3; a possible D gene is TRBD2 (7 bases). Trimming took 4 bases from V and 0 from J, leaving 17 bases between them. Germline-derived CDR1 and CDR2 are GTSNPN and SVGIG (reference sequence). CDR3 length: 16 amino acids. The CDR3 sequence: CAWKGEGLSSTDTQYF. CDR3 coding DNA: TGTGCCTGGAAGGGGGAGGGGTTATCTAGCACAGATACGCAGTATTTT. Using reference TRBV30 and TRBJ2-3 for the parts outside the CDR3, the full variable domain is SQTIHQWPATLVQPVGSPLSLECTVEGTSNPNLYWYRQAAGRGLQLLFYSVGIGQISSEVPQNLSASRPQDRQFILSSKKLLLSDSGFYLCAWKGEGLSSTDTQYFGPGTRLTVL.

The chain couples TRBV10-3 to TRBJ1-4, with D possibly being TRBD1 (5 bases). Trimming left V 2 bases short and J 8 bases short, with 9 bases between. The CDR3 has 13 amino acids. Per the germline V gene, CDR1 is ENHRY and CDR2 is SYGVKD. CDR3 region: CAISEGGEEKLFF. DNA of the CDR3: TGTGCCATCAGTGAGGGGGGAGAGGAAAAACTGTTTTTT.

This clone was detected once. The rearrangement joins TRBV4-3 to TRBJ2-3; 7 positions match TRBD2. Germline trimming cut 1 base from V and 0 bases from J; bases unmatched to any gene: 7. In germline, CDR1 is LGHNA, CDR2 YSLEER. The CDR3 runs 17 residues. The CDR3 here is CASSQGSSGGSTDTQYF. In DNA, the CDR3 is TGCGCCAGCAGCCAAGGGTCCTCGGGGGGTAGCACAGATACGCAGTATTTT.

As regards this clone: The sample contains more than one DNA sequence encoding this CDR3. The V gene is TRBV18, the J gene TRBJ2-7, with 7 bases matching TRBD2. The CDR3 length is 14 residues. Germline V CDR1 and CDR2: KGHSH, LQKENI. The V gene end was trimmed by 3 bases and the J gene end by 2 bases; junction bases not matched to a gene: 4. CDR3 coding DNA: TGTGCCAGCTCACCTGGGGGGGTCCCCTACGAGCAGTACTTC. This translates into CASSPGGVPYEQYF. Complete variable domain (other parts from reference TRBV18 and TRBJ2-7): NAGVMQNPRHLVRRRGQEARLRCSPMKGHSHVYWYRQLPEEGLKFMVYLQKENIIDESGMPKERFSAEFPKEGPSILRIQQVVRGDSAAYFCASSPGGVPYEQYFGPGTRLTVT.

In DNA form, the CDR3 reads TGTGCCAGCAGCTCCCGCGGGAACTATGGCTACACCTTC. Translating gives CASSSRGNYGYTF. The rearrangement links TRBV7-2 to TRBJ1-2; D uncertain. The V end was cut by 4 bases, the J end by 2 bases, with 8 bases between. The CDR3 length is 13 residues. Per the germline V gene, CDR1 is SGHTA and CDR2 is FQGNSA.

A note on this clone: The sample contains more than one DNA sequence encoding this CDR3. The J gene is TRBJ1-1, the V gene TRBV6-5; unclear D gene. V was cut by 0 bases and J by 0 bases, with 8 bases left in between. Per germline, CDR1 MNHEY and CDR2 SVGAGI. This CDR3 has 15 residues. DNA for the CDR3: TGTGCCAGCAGTTACTCGTCGGGCATGAACACTGAAGCTTTCTTT. This codes for CASSYSSGMNTEAFF.

The chain joins TRBV6-6 to TRBJ1-5; D might be TRBD1 (6 bases). CDR1 and CDR2 from the germline V gene are MNHNY and SVGAGI (reference sequence). This CDR3 region has 13 residues. Trimming cost V 5 bases and J 7 bases, with 12 bases left between them. The CDR3 loop reads CASSTGLGQPQHF. DNA of the CDR3: TGTGCCAGCAGTACAGGGTTAGGGCAGCCCCAGCATTTT.

This chain joins TRBV14 and TRBJ1-1, with 9 bases that match TRBD1. The CDR3 runs to 15 residues. V was pared by 7 bases and J by 5 bases, with 11 bases of the junction left unmatched. CDR1 and CDR2 (germline): SGHDN, FVKESK. Here the CDR3 DNA reads TGTGCCAGCACCCTCACAGGGGGCGCGTCGACTGAAGCTTTCTTT. It translates to CASTLTGGASTEAFF. Together with reference TRBV14 and TRBJ1-1, the CDR3 gives the full variable domain: EAGVTQFPSHSVIEKGQTVTLRCDPISGHDNLYWYRRVMGKEIKFLLHFVKESKQDESGMPNNRFLAERTGGTYSTLKVQPAELEDSGVYFCASTLTGGASTEAFFGQGTRLTVV.

This clone was counted a single time. This rearrangement joins TRBV6-4 to TRBJ1-5; unclear D gene. This CDR3 is 13 amino acids long. The germline V and J ends were trimmed by 6 bases and 0 bases, with 6 bases remaining between them. Germline V lookup: CDR1 MRHNA, CDR2 SNTAGT. CDR3 bases: TGTGCCAGCAGGGAAAATAGCAATCAGCCCCAGCATTTT. This codes for CASRENSNQPQHF.

The V and J genes are TRBV6-6 and TRBJ1-1; TRBD1 aligns across 7 bases. Per germline, CDR1 MNHNY and CDR2 SVGAGI (reference sequence). With 5 bases clipped from V and 5 bases from J, the junction kept 5 bases outside the gene matches. There are 13 residues in the CDR3. CDR3 amino acids: CASSRRQGTEAFF. In nucleotides, the CDR3 is TGTGCCAGCAGTCGTCGACAGGGTACTGAAGCTTTCTTT.

The rearrangement links TRBV2 to TRBJ1-1, with a tentative D call TRBD1 (5 bases). CDR1 is SNHLY, CDR2 FYNNEI, per germline. The CDR3 loop spans 14 amino acids. V lost 6 bases and J lost 4, with 15 bases in between. CDR3 amino acids: CASSARRGGTEAFF. The CDR3 nucleotides read TGTGCCAGCAGCGCCCGGAGGGGTGGCACTGAAGCTTTCTTT.

The rearrangement joins TRBV27 to TRBJ2-1, with TRBD2 identical over 11 bases. Trimming at V came to 3 bases and at J to 4 bases, leaving 8 bases not matched to a gene. This CDR3 is built from 17 residues. The germline gives CDR1 MNHEY, CDR2 SMNVEV (reference sequence). In nucleotides, the CDR3 is TGTGCCAGCAGTTTCCAACGCCCTAGCGGGGGGTACAATGAGCAGTTCTTC. Its protein is CASSFQRPSGGYNEQFF.

This chain links TRBV2 with TRBJ2-5; TRBD2 aligns across 13 bases. The V and J ends lost 9 bases and 5 bases, in that order; junction bases with no gene match: 6. The CDR3 contains 14 residues. Germline CDR1 reads SNHLY; CDR2 reads FYNNEI. CDR3 protein: CARGLAGAGETQYF. As DNA, the CDR3 is TGTGCCAGAGGACTAGCGGGAGCAGGGGAGACCCAGTACTTC.